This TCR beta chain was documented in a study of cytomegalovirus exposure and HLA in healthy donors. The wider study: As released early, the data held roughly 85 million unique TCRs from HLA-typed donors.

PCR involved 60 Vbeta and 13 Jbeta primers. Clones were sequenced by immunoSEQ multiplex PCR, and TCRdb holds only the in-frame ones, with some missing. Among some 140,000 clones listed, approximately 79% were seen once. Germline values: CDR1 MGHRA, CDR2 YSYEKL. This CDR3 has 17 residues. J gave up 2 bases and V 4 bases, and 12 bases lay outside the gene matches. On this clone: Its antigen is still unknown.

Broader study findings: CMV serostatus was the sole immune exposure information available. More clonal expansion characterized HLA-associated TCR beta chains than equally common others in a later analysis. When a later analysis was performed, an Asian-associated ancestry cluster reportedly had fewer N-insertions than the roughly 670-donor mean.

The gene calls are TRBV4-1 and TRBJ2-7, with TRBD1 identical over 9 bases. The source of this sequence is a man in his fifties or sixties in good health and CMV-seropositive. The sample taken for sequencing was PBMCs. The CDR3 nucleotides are TGCGCCAGCAGCCGCGGGACGGCTGGGACAGGGACCTACGAGCAGTACTTC. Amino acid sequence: CASSRGTAGTGTYEQYF.